These 15 T cell receptor beta chains were sequenced from one sample in a study of regulatory T cells in long-lasting Graves disease. Combining iRepertoire HTBI primers with Arm-PCR of CDR3 regions, the authors built TCR beta libraries. MiXCR was run by TCRdb on the multiplex PCR reads, yielding one entry per CDR3 protein. Among 410,000 or so distinct CDR3 sequences, more than 12% were seen once, and the ten largest hold approximately 15%. Time point here: newly diagnosed GD, antithyroid drugs for less than 3 months. The authors made the TCR library using RNA they extracted from PBMCs. Another study also made use of these data, one on T cells in Graves' hyperthyroidism and ophthalmopathy.

The sequences come from peripheral blood mononuclear cells (PBMCs), collected at new diagnosis, from a patient treated with antithyroid drugs. The receptors were gathered from a woman in her twenties or thirties with Graves disease.

This clonotype was observed a few times. The chain links TRBV18 to TRBJ1-3; D ambiguous. The CDR3 has 14 residues. In germline, CDR1 is KGHSH, CDR2 LQKENI. V was shortened by 1 base and J by 2 bases, with 6 bases between the two germline ends. Here the CDR3 reads CASSPQVAGNTIYF. The CDR3 DNA sequence: TGTGCCAGCTCACCACAGGTTGCTGGAAACACCATATATTTT.

This clonotype has at least ten counts. The rearrangement uses TRBV12-3 or TRBV12-4 and TRBJ2-1, with 7 bases lining up with TRBD1. The CDR3 runs to 13 residues. J was trimmed by 5 bases and V by 5 bases; bases with no gene match: 3. This CDR3 is CASSTTGDNEQFF. The CDR3 DNA is TGTGCCAGCAGTACTACAGGGGACAATGAGCAGTTCTTC.

This clonotype was seen ten or more times. V and J are TRBV2 and TRBJ1-5; the D gene is possibly TRBD1 (6 bases). Trimming removed 3 bases from V and 3 bases from J, with 15 bases in between. Per germline, CDR1 SNHLY and CDR2 FYNNEI. The CDR3 loop spans 16 amino acids. The CDR3 DNA reads as TGTGCCAGCAGTGAGGTGGGGGGGGCGTACAATCAGCCCCAGCATTTT. Protein sequence: CASSEVGGAYNQPQHF. The full variable domain, completed using reference TRBV2 and TRBJ1-5, is EPEVTQTPSHQVTQMGQEVILRCVPISNHLYFYWYRQILGQKVEFLVSFYNNEISEKSEIFDDQFSVERPDGSNFTLKIRSTKLEDSAMYFCASSEVGGAYNQPQHFGDGTRLSIL.

This clonotype was observed a handful of times. The chain has TRBV29-1 and TRBJ1-1, with a weak D call TRBD1 (6 bases). The germline V gene has CDR1 SQVTM and CDR2 ANQGSEA. With 6 bases removed from V and 1 base from J, the gap between germline ends came to 12 bases. The CDR3 sequence is 13 residues long. CDR3 loop: CSVAQGRNTEAFF. DNA of the CDR3: TGCAGCGTAGCACAGGGCCGGAACACTGAAGCTTTCTTT.

The rearrangement joins TRBV19 to TRBJ2-1; D might be TRBD2 (5 bases). CDR3 length: 15 amino acids. The V end lost 3 bases, the J end lost 7 bases, and 16 bases lay between the germline ends. Germline CDR1 and CDR2: LNHDA and SQIVND (reference sequence). The CDR3 spells CASSIWGDPGNEQFF. The CDR3 nucleotides read TGTGCCAGTAGTATCTGGGGAGACCCGGGAAATGAGCAGTTCTTC.

This clonotype occurred many times. The rearrangement joins TRBV20-1 to TRBJ2-3, with no clear D. Germline lookup yields CDR1 DFQATT and CDR2 SNEGSKA (reference sequence). V lost 6 bases, J lost 1 base, and 11 bases lay in between. This CDR3 has 13 residues. This chain's CDR3 is CSATRLGTDTQYF. DNA for the CDR3: TGCAGTGCCACCAGACTTGGCACAGATACGCAGTATTTT.

This clonotype has only a few counts. A read error may explain this, as a much larger clone is one base away. The CDR3, as DNA: TGTGCCAGCGCTGACCTCAACAGGGGAGGCGAGCAGTTCTTC. This codes for CASADLNRGGEQFF. This chain connects TRBV2 to TRBJ2-1; a weak D match, TRBD1 (7 bases). Trimming stripped 8 bases from V and 10 bases from J, with 21 bases between. The CDR3 sequence is 14 residues long. Looked up from germline, CDR1 is SNHLY and CDR2 is FYNNEI.

This clonotype was seen repeatedly, ten times or more. J is TRBJ2-5 and V is TRBV11-2; D remains ambiguous. The CDR3 length is 13 residues. The V end lost 6 bases, the J end lost 4 bases, and 12 bases lay between the germline ends. The germline V gene encodes CDR1 SGHAT and CDR2 FQNNGV. In nucleotides, the CDR3 is TGTGCCAGCAGGGACCATTGGGGAGAGACCCAGTACTTC. As protein: CASRDHWGETQYF. Together with reference TRBV11-2 and TRBJ2-5, the CDR3 gives the full variable domain: EAGVAQSPRYKIIEKRQSVAFWCNPISGHATLYWYQQILGQGPKLLIQFQNNGVVDDSQLPKDRFSAERLKGVDSTLKIQPAKLEDSAVYLCASRDHWGETQYFGPGTRLLVL.

In regard to this clonotype: One base separates it from a far larger clone, so it is likely a read error. The gene calls are TRBV11-3 and TRBJ2-7, with 8 bases that match TRBD2. The CDR3 extends over 14 amino acids. Per germline, CDR1 SGHNT and CDR2 YENEEA. The chain's CDR3 is CAGRASGPTYEQYF. CDR3 bases: TGTGCCGGCAGAGCTAGCGGGCCGACCTACGAGCAGTACTTC.

The rearrangement joins TRBV5-6 to TRBJ1-2; no clear D. This CDR3 is built from 15 residues. Trimming cost V 0 bases and J 0 bases, with 9 bases left between them. The V gene's germline CDR1 is SGHDT and CDR2 YYEEEE. CDR3 sequence reads: CASSLGWIANYGYTF. CDR3 coding DNA: TGTGCCAGCAGCTTGGGGTGGATAGCTAACTATGGCTACACCTTC.

This clonotype was detected a few times. This likely comes from a read error, as the CDR3 has no conserved phenylalanine or tryptophan at its end. The V gene is TRBV5-1, the J gene TRBJ2-1, with 8 nucleotides matching TRBD2. With V trimmed by 1 base and J by 4 bases, 16 bases remained unmatched. The germline V gene encodes CDR1 SGHRS and CDR2 YFSETQ. The CDR3 extends over 19 amino acids. This CDR3 is CASSLFWTSPGLEYNEQFL. The DNA for the CDR3 is TGCGCCAGCAGCTTGTTCTGGACTAGCCCTGGGTTGGAATACAATGAGCAGTTCCTC.

This clonotype was recorded many times. The chain is built from TRBV20-1 and TRBJ2-1; maybe TRBD2 (5 bases). V lost 2 bases and J 2 bases, leaving 13 bases between the germline ends. Germline CDR1 is DFQATT and CDR2 is SNEGSKA (reference sequence). CDR3 length equals 15 residues. The CDR3 DNA is TGCAGTGCTAGACGAGGACTGGCCACCTACAATGAGCAGTTCTTC. Amino acid sequence: CSARRGLATYNEQFF.

V gene TRBV15 combines with J gene TRBJ2-4, with a possible D match to TRBD1 (5 bases). Trimming cost V 0 bases and J 7 bases, with 19 bases left between them. CDR3 length: 17 amino acids. Germline V CDR1 and CDR2: LNHNV, YYDKDF (reference sequence). The CDR3 DNA follows: TGTGCCACCAGCAGAGACCGAACAGGACCCGTACTCAACATTCAGTACTTC. Residues: CATSRDRTGPVLNIQYF. The whole variable domain, remainder taken from reference TRBV15 and TRBJ2-4, is DAMVIQNPRYQVTQFGKPVTLSCSQTLNHNVMYWYQQKSSQAPKLLFHYYDKDFNNEADTPDNFQSRRPNTSFCFLDIRSPGLGDTAMYLCATSRDRTGPVLNIQYFGAGTRLSVL.

The chain links TRBV27 to TRBJ2-7; the match to TRBD1 covers 9 bases. This CDR3 comprises 13 residues. The germline V gene encodes CDR1 MNHEY and CDR2 SMNVEV (reference sequence). V trimming: 5 bases; J trimming: 8 bases; junction bases outside the gene matches: 7. This chain's CDR3 is CASSSRTGGKQYF. CDR3 DNA: TGTGCCAGCAGTAGTCGAACAGGGGGCAAGCAGTACTTC.

This clonotype was detected ten times or more. The rearrangement uses TRBV6-5 and TRBJ2-1; D remains ambiguous. The CDR3 is made up of 14 amino acids. V lost 4 bases and J 5 bases, leaving 12 bases between the germline ends. Germline-derived CDR1 and CDR2 are MNHEY and SVGAGI. CDR3 sequence: CASSSNMPNNEQFF. The CDR3 nucleotides read TGTGCCAGCAGTTCCAATATGCCAAACAATGAGCAGTTCTTC.